This TCR beta chain was captured by sequencing in a study of T-cell memory formation after mild COVID-19. The V end lost 7 bases, the J end lost 9 bases, and 10 bases lay between the germline ends. The CDR3 length is 11 residues. The V gene's germline CDR1 is LNHNV and CDR2 YYDKDF (reference sequence). Sample barcodes and UMIs were carried by the TCR alpha and TCR beta cDNA libraries that 5'RACE generated with constant-segment primers. TCRdb processed the 5' RACE reads anew with MiXCR; each CDR3 protein has one entry. This sample has 210,000 or so distinct CDR3 sequences, with about 10% found just once. In its sample, this clonotype was seen many times. Its antigen remains unknown. General study findings and limits: Clones contracting day 15 to 85 were balanced CD4/CD8; later expanders leaned CD4+. Specificity for SARS-CoV-2 was not confirmed among the second-wave clones peaking on day 37. CD4+ contracting clones were found mainly in CM and EM, and CD8+ ones in EMRA.

V usage is TRBV15 and J usage is TRBJ2-4; D might be TRBD1 or TRBD2, each matching 5 bases. The material sequenced was PBMCs or a T cell subset sorted from them (not recorded which). This clonotype was sampled from a young man who had mild COVID-19 (a few samples of this study predate the infection). Cell type and time point are not known. The CDR3 coding sequence is TGTGCCACCACCCAGGGACCCATTCAGTACTTC. This encodes CATTQGPIQYF.